The 10 T cell receptor beta chains below were found in one sample sequenced in a study of OX40 agonist ivuxolimab in advanced cancers. The data were produced by immunoSEQ multiplex PCR, yet TCRdb's version contains in-frame clones alone and is incomplete. The sample contains tens of thousands of clones, 75% to 90% of which appear only once. Material: CD4+ or CD8+ T cells sorted from blood, obtained in a trial of the OX40 agonist ivuxolimab. Receptor source: an adult with an advanced solid tumor such as melanoma, head and neck, liver or kidney cancer.

The chain joins TRBV18 to TRBJ2-7, with D possibly matching TRBD1 (7 bases). The ends were cut back, 0 bases at V and 4 bases at J, with 13 bases in the middle. The CDR3 length is 15 residues. The germline V gene has CDR1 KGHSH and CDR2 LQKENI. CDR3 DNA: TGTGCCAGCTCACCACCGGCCCCAGGGGGGTACGAGCAGTACTTC. The encoded protein is CASSPPAPGGYEQYF.

The chain carries TRBV28 and TRBJ2-5; the D is unclear. The CDR3 is made up of 12 amino acids. V was clipped by 3 bases and J by 6 bases, with 8 bases between them. CDR1 is MDHEN, CDR2 SYDVKM, per germline. The CDR3 reads CASSLDGQTQYF. The CDR3 bases are TGTGCCAGCAGTTTGGACGGGCAGACCCAGTACTTC. The full variable domain, completed using reference TRBV28 and TRBJ2-5, is DVKVTQSSRYLVKRTGEKVFLECVQDMDHENMFWYRQDPGLGLRLIYFSYDVKMKEKGDIPEGYSVSREKKERFSLILESASTNQTSMYLCASSLDGQTQYFGPGTRLLVL.

V gene TRBV5-4 combines with J gene TRBJ1-1; possible D gene TRBD1, 5 bases. CDR3 length: 16 amino acids. V lost 3 bases and J lost 0, with 15 bases in between. Germline CDR1 is SGHNT and CDR2 is YYREEE (reference sequence). CDR3 protein: CASSSVGGLMNTEAFF. The DNA for the CDR3 is TGTGCCAGCAGCTCGGTGGGGGGGTTAATGAACACTGAAGCTTTCTTT.

This chain's CDR3 is CASSEGAGPSTGDEQFF. In nucleotides, the CDR3 is TGCGCCAGCAGTGAGGGAGCGGGGCCTTCAACGGGGGATGAGCAGTTCTTC. This chain links TRBV10-1 with TRBJ2-1; the match to TRBD2 covers 7 bases. Germline values: CDR1 WNHNN, CDR2 SYGVQD (reference sequence). Trimming at V came to 2 bases and at J to 8 bases, leaving 15 bases not matched to a gene. The CDR3 runs to 17 residues.

The J gene is TRBJ2-3, the V gene TRBV9; TRBD2 matches at 9 bases. CDR1 and CDR2 from the germline V gene are SGDLS and YYNGEE. With V trimmed by 2 bases and J by 5 bases, 6 bases remained unmatched. The CDR3 runs to 15 residues. This CDR3 is CASSVALAGIDTQYF. Written as DNA, the CDR3 is TGTGCCAGCAGCGTGGCGCTAGCGGGAATAGATACGCAGTATTTT.

The chain links TRBV27 to TRBJ2-2; D is perhaps TRBD1 (6 bases). V lost 4 bases, J lost 4 bases, and 16 bases lay in between. Germline V gene sequence: CDR1 MNHEY, CDR2 SMNVEV (reference sequence). CDR3 length: 16 residues. In DNA, the CDR3 is TGTGCCAGCAGTTCCAGAAGGGGACACGGCACCGGGGAGCTGTTTTTT. It yields the protein CASSSRRGHGTGELFF.

The V call is TRBV28, the J call TRBJ2-3; 11 bases are a match to TRBD2. After removal of 5 bases from V and 4 bases from J, the junction contained 8 bases not matched to a gene. Germline CDR1 reads MDHEN; CDR2 reads SYDVKM. The CDR3 has 16 amino acids. The CDR3 spells CASSARLAGTADTQYF. DNA for the CDR3: TGTGCCAGCAGTGCCCGACTAGCGGGGACCGCAGATACGCAGTATTTT.

V is TRBV5-8 and J is TRBJ2-4; 7 positions match TRBD2. V shed 1 base and J 7 bases; nucleotides not matched to a gene: 11. Germline assignment: CDR1 SGHTS and CDR2 YDEGEE. CDR3 length: 16 residues. CDR3 residues: CASSLQYASGFNIQYF. CDR3 in DNA: TGTGCCAGCAGCTTGCAGTACGCTAGCGGATTCAACATTCAGTACTTC.

This sequence joins TRBV5-4 and TRBJ2-7; 10 bases are a match to TRBD2. The V and J ends lost 1 base and 5 bases, in that order; junction bases with no gene match: 3. CDR3 size: 14 residues. Germline CDR1 and CDR2: SGHNT and YYREEE (reference sequence). Here the CDR3 reads CASSLLAGEHEQYF. CDR3 DNA: TGTGCCAGCAGCTTGCTAGCGGGAGAACACGAGCAGTACTTC.

The chain combines TRBV6-4 with TRBJ2-1; D could derive from TRBD1 or TRBD2 (5 bases each). The CDR3 has 15 amino acids. V was clipped by 2 bases and J by 2 bases, with 10 bases between them. Per germline, CDR1 MRHNA and CDR2 SNTAGT. The CDR3 DNA reads as TGTGCCAGCAGTGACGGGGGTAACCCCTACAATGAGCAGTTCTTC. Amino acid sequence: CASSDGGNPYNEQFF.